This TCR beta chain was sequenced during a study of glioma-infiltrating T cells after dendritic cell vaccination. Trimming removed 4 bases from V and 4 bases from J; junction bases left unmatched: 5. The CDR3 loop spans 14 amino acids. Germline V CDR1 and CDR2: SGHTS, YDEGEE. Sequencing was performed with immunoSEQ multiplex PCR; in TCRdb, only in-frame clones are kept and a portion is missing. The profile shows more than 85,000 clones, 90% of them singletons. Described time point: after dendritic cell vaccination, including at tumor progression/relapse. The receptor was isolated from a human donor with glioblastoma. The J gene is TRBJ1-5, the V gene TRBV5-8, with TRBD1 matching over 7 bases. Sequenced material: blood, taken after dendritic cell vaccination. The CDR3 reads CASSHRTGNQPQHF. CDR3 in DNA: TGTGCCAGCAGCCATAGGACAGGAAATCAGCCCCAGCATTTT.